The 8 T cell receptor beta chains below were found in one sample sequenced in a study of blood T cell repertoires in COVID-19. Sequencing used immunoSEQ multiplex PCR; TCRdb keeps in-frame clones, though not all of them. The table records over 250,000 clones, more than 85% of them present only once. The material sequenced was PBMCs or T cells enriched from blood (not recorded which). These receptors were collected from a man between 40 and 49 years old who had recovered from COVID-19.

J is TRBJ2-2 and V is TRBV7-8; 8 bases are shared with TRBD2. The CDR3 is 15 amino acids. J lost 4 bases, V lost 4 bases, and 5 bases had no gene match. CDR1 and CDR2 (germline): SGHVS, FQNEAQ. The CDR3: CASSSILAVTGELFF. CDR3 DNA: TGTGCCAGCAGCTCGATACTAGCGGTCACCGGGGAGCTGTTTTTT.

The chain employs TRBV7-3 and TRBJ1-1; 9 bases map to TRBD1. V lost 6 bases and J lost 7; bases outside the gene matches: 9. CDR3 length: 14 residues. From germline, CDR1 is SGHTA and CDR2 FQGTGA. CDR3 loop: CASSKTGGAFEAFF. CDR3 DNA sequence: TGTGCCAGCAGTAAAACAGGGGGCGCATTTGAAGCTTTCTTT.

The V gene is TRBV5-1, the J gene TRBJ2-7, with a weak D call TRBD2 (5 bases). V was cut by 0 bases and J by 3 bases, with 7 bases left in between. CDR1 SGHRS and CDR2 YFSETQ come from the germline V gene. This CDR3 spans 13 amino acids. DNA for the CDR3: TGCGCCAGCAGCTTGGACGGGATCTACGAGCAGTACTTC. As protein: CASSLDGIYEQYF.

The V and J genes are TRBV11-3 and TRBJ1-1, with a tentative D call TRBD1 (5 bases). The CDR3 covers 14 residues. In germline, CDR1 is SGHNT, CDR2 YENEEA. Trimming took off 5 bases at V and 3 bases at J, with 13 bases between the two ends. The DNA of the CDR3 is TGTGCCAGCAGCGCACCGGAGGGGTACACTGAAGCTTTCTTT. Residues: CASSAPEGYTEAFF.

V is TRBV6-5 and J is TRBJ1-2; D is perhaps TRBD1 (6 bases). Trimming pared 3 bases from V and 7 bases from J, leaving 18 bases between. The CDR3 consists of 15 residues. The V gene's germline CDR1 is MNHEY and CDR2 SVGAGI. The CDR3 sequence is CASSYLGAGERGYTF. The CDR3 DNA is TGTGCCAGCAGTTATCTGGGGGCAGGGGAACGTGGCTACACCTTC.

This chain joins TRBV13 and TRBJ2-7, with D possibly matching TRBD2 (7 bases). Germline V gene data show CDR1 as PRHDT and CDR2 as FYEKMQ (reference sequence). Trimming pared 0 bases from V and 0 bases from J, leaving 12 bases between. The CDR3 loop spans 16 amino acids. CDR3 region: CASSLGGGGSSYEQYF. The CDR3 DNA sequence: TGTGCCAGCAGCTTAGGGGGAGGGGGTAGCTCCTACGAGCAGTACTTC.

This rearrangement joins TRBV6-2 or TRBV6-3 to TRBJ2-5; 7 bases agree with TRBD1. The CDR3 is made up of 16 amino acids. V lost 2 bases to trimming and J lost 1 base; unmatched junction nucleotides: 7. Germline assignment: CDR1 MNHEY and CDR2 SVGEGT. In DNA form, the CDR3 reads TGTGCCAGCAGTTACCCAACACGGACAGGCCAAGAGACCCAGTACTTC. Translating it yields CASSYPTRTGQETQYF.

The V gene is TRBV19, the J gene TRBJ2-1; D perhaps matches TRBD2 (6 bases). This CDR3 comprises 12 residues. Trimming stripped 1 base from V and 10 bases from J, with 8 bases between. Germline V gene data show CDR1 as LNHDA and CDR2 as SQIVND (reference sequence). CDR3: CASSIVTSEQFF. The CDR3, as DNA: TGTGCCAGTAGTATAGTAACTAGCGAGCAGTTCTTC. The variable domain in full, with the rest retrieved from reference TRBV19 and TRBJ2-1, is DGGITQSPKYLFRKEGQNVTLSCEQNLNHDAMYWYRQDPGQGLRLIYYSQIVNDFQKGDIAEGYSVSREKKESFPLTVTSAQKNPTAFYLCASSIVTSEQFFGPGTRLTVL.